This T cell receptor beta chain originates from a study of blood T cell repertoires in COVID-19. Clinical history as reported by participants underpinned cohort assignment. Cohort 3 donors were reported recovered after two negative PCRs, clearance, or symptom resolution. V lost 8 bases and J 2 bases, leaving 11 bases between the germline ends. The CDR3 consists of 13 residues. Germline values: CDR1 MNHEY, CDR2 SMNVEV (reference sequence). Generated by immunoSEQ multiplex PCR, the TCRdb table keeps only in-frame clones and is missing some. The data hold approximately 400,000 clones, with 88% observed a single time.

The clonotype was recovered from a woman aged 18-29 years who had recovered from COVID-19. This chain joins TRBV27 and TRBJ2-3; D is perhaps TRBD1 (6 bases). Sequencing was done on a sample of PBMCs or T cells enriched from blood (not recorded which). This chain's CDR3 is CASRGQFTDTQYF. CDR3 in DNA: TGTGCCAGCCGGGGACAATTCACAGATACGCAGTATTTT.